Listed below are T cell receptor beta chains from one sample, sequenced in a study of CD8+ T cells in alopecia areata. Only in-frame clones appear in the TCRdb table, and some are missing; sequencing was by immunoSEQ multiplex PCR. The data contain 130,000 to 150,000 clones, roughly 82% of them singletons. Sequencing used CD8+ T cells sorted from blood, obtained at week 4, from a patient treated with tofacitinib. Source of these receptors: a human donor with alopecia areata. The CDR3 runs from the conserved cysteine through the conserved F or W.

V: TRBV6-5
J: TRBJ2-1
CDR3: CASSSLAGEWLEQFF

V: TRBV5-5
J: TRBJ2-2
CDR3: CASSFEGPGELFF

V: TRBV10-3
J: TRBJ2-5
CDR3: CAISPEALRETQYF

V: TRBV4-3
J: TRBJ2-3
CDR3: CASSQGDMGEDTDTQYF

V: TRBV10-3
J: TRBJ2-7
CDR3: CAISAGTGRNEQYF

V: TRBV4-1
J: TRBJ1-1
CDR3: CASSQANLGPMNTEAFF

V: TRBV11-1
J: TRBJ2-3
CDR3: CASSSWTSGGAADTQYF

V: TRBV9
J: TRBJ2-7
CDR3: CASSVGPDSYEQYF

V: TRBV6-5
J: TRBJ2-1
CDR3: CASSYGLNNEQFF

V: TRBV25-1
J: TRBJ1-6
CDR3: CASSSLYGTDSPLHF

V: TRBV7-3
J: TRBJ2-1
CDR3: CASSLSLTSYNEQFF

V: TRBV29-1
J: TRBJ1-6
CDR3: CSVEAHRGSTNSPLHF

V: TRBV4-1
J: TRBJ2-7
CDR3: CASSQEDGYYEQYF

V: TRBV2
J: TRBJ2-7
CDR3: CASRLAGGEQYF

V: TRBV7-6
J: TRBJ2-5
CDR3: CASMGYQETQYF

V: TRBV14
J: TRBJ2-7
CDR3: CASSQEGTTYEQYF

V: TRBV4-1
J: TRBJ2-7
CDR3: CASSPWEGQYEQYF

V: TRBV27
J: TRBJ2-3
CDR3: CASSLWGRDTQYF

V: TRBV27
J: TRBJ2-3
CDR3: CASSLSGSTDTQYF

V: TRBV5-6
J: TRBJ2-4
CDR3: CASSPGQGATRVKNIQYF

V: TRBV7-2
J: TRBJ1-6
CDR3: CASSPEGWVSYNSPLHF

V: TRBV5-4
J: TRBJ2-3
CDR3: CASRYSGGATDTQYF

V: TRBV13
J: TRBJ2-7
CDR3: CASSLLQGEQYF

V: TRBV4-3
J: TRBJ2-7
CDR3: CASSQDRRGSYEQYF

V: TRBV20-1
J: TRBJ2-7
CDR3: CSASYSYEQYF

V: TRBV27
J: TRBJ2-3
CDR3: CASSPPGPMADTQYF

V: TRBV4-1
J: TRBJ2-7
CDR3: CASSQDRLEAHYEQYF

V: TRBV4-3
J: TRBJ2-2
CDR3: CASSLSGLDYTTGELFF

V: TRBV7-4
J: TRBJ2-2
CDR3: CASSPGQPSNTGELFF

V: TRBV10-2
J: TRBJ1-2
CDR3: CASSVTGAAPYGYTF

V: TRBV5-1
J: TRBJ2-1
CDR3: CASSSGTGTYNEQFF

V: TRBV27
J: TRBJ2-5
CDR3: CASGDTEGQETQYF

V: TRBV7-2
J: TRBJ2-1
CDR3: CASSHRDLKGEQFF

V: TRBV2
J: TRBJ2-5
CDR3: CASSDTSGAFQETQYF

V: TRBV9
J: TRBJ1-1
CDR3: CASSPDTGQNTEAFF

V: TRBV7-9
J: TRBJ1-1
CDR3: CASSLIDFNTEAFF

V: TRBV5-1
J: TRBJ2-1
CDR3: CASNPGTSGPWGQFF

V: TRBV7-9
J: TRBJ1-2
CDR3: CASSAGTRADGYTF

V: TRBV11-2
J: TRBJ2-5
CDR3: CASSLGQFQETQYF

V: TRBV27
J: TRBJ2-7
CDR3: CASSTGNAEQYF

V: TRBV4-3
J: TRBJ2-1
CDR3: CASSQDSSGGGEQFF

V: TRBV5-4
J: TRBJ2-7
CDR3: CASSFMGTGGEQYF

V: TRBV7-9
J: TRBJ2-7
CDR3: CASSPRLAGSPYEQYF

V: TRBV9
J: TRBJ2-5
CDR3: CASSVTSGGPGTQYF